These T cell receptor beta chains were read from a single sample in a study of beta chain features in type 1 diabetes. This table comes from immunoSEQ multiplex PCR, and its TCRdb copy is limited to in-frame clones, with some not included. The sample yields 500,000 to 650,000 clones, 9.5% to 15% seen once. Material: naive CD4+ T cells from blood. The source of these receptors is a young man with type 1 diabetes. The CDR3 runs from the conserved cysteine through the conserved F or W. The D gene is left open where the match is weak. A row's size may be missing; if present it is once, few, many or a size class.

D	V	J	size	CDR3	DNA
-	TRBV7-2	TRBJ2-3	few	CASSLSTTITDTQYF	TGTGCCAGCAGCCTTTCGACTACAATCACAGATACGCAGTATTTT
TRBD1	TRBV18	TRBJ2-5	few	CAGQGTETQYF	TGTGCCGGACAGGGAACAGAGACCCAGTACTTC
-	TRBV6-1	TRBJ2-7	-	CASRTTSSSYEQYF	TGTGCCAGCAGAACGACTTCAAGCTCCTACGAGCAGTACTTC
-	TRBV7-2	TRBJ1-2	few	CASRLAQRYGYTF	TGTGCCAGCAGATTGGCACAGAGATATGGCTACACCTTC
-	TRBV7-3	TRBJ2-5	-	CASSKSTQETQYF	TGTGCCAGCAGCAAATCGACACAAGAGACCCAGTACTTC
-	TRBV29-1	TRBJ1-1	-	CSGHNTEAFF	TGCAGCGGACACAACACTGAAGCTTTCTTT
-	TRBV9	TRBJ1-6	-	CASSVTAAPSSPLHF	TGTGCCAGCAGCGTCACGGCAGCGCCGAGTTCACCCCTCCACTTT
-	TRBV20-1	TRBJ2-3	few	CSASTGQVF	TGCAGTGCTAGTACAGGTCAGGTGTTT
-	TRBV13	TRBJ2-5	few	CASSPADYQETQYF	TGTGCCAGCAGCCCGGCGGACTATCAAGAGACCCAGTACTTC
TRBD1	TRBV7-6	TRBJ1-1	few	CASSLPDRAPGSLNTEAFF	TGTGCCAGCAGTCTACCCGACAGGGCCCCAGGGTCCTTGAACACTGAAGCTTTCTTT
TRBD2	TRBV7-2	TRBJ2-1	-	CASSSTSGGSSYNEQFF	TGTGCCAGCAGCTCCACTAGCGGGGGGAGCTCCTACAATGAGCAGTTCTTC
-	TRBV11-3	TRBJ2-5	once	CASRAPGTQRETQYF	TGTGCCAGCAGGGCTCCCGGGACACAAAGGGAGACCCAGTACTTC
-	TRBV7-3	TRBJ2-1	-	CASSLRAGLSQINNEQFF	TGTGCCAGCAGCTTAAGGGCCGGGTTGAGTCAGATCAACAATGAGCAGTTCTTC
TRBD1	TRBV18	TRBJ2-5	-	CASSEFSSQGLQTQYF	TGTGCCAGCTCAGAGTTTTCGTCACAGGGGTTGCAGACCCAGTACTTC
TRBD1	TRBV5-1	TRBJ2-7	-	CASSGGQGPEQYF	TGCGCCAGCAGCGGCGGACAGGGCCCTGAGCAGTACTTC
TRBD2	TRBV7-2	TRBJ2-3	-	CASSFQGSRLANTQYF	TGTGCCAGCAGCTTTCAGGGATCCCGACTAGCGAATACGCAGTATTTT
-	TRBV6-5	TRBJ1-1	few	CASSSLSGNTEAFF	TGTGCCAGCAGCTCCCTTTCAGGGAACACTGAAGCTTTCTTT
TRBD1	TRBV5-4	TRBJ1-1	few	CASSPGTGYTEAFF	TGTGCCAGCAGCCCCGGGACAGGGTACACTGAAGCTTTCTTT
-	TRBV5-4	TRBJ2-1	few	CASSSRAGDEQFF	TGTGCCAGCAGCTCGAGAGCAGGGGATGAGCAGTTCTTC
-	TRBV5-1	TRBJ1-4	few	CASSLGQSNEKLFF	TGCGCCAGCAGCTTGGGACAGTCAAATGAAAAACTGTTTTTT
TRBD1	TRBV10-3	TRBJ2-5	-	CAISAGTGKGQETQYF	TGTGCCATCAGTGCCGGGACAGGGAAGGGCCAAGAGACCCAGTACTTC
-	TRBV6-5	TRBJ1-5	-	CASSYNGDNQPQHF	TGTGCCAGCAGTTACAACGGGGACAATCAGCCCCAGCATTTT
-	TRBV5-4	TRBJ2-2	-	CASSLFGQNTGELFF	TGTGCCAGCAGCTTGTTTGGACAGAACACCGGGGAGCTGTTTTTT
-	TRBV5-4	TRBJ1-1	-	CASSLRGAGTEAFF	TGTGCCAGCAGCTTGAGGGGGGCGGGCACTGAAGCTTTCTTT
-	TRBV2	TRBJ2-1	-	CASSDQTVVEFF	TGTGCCAGCAGTGACCAGACAGTGGTGGAGTTCTTC
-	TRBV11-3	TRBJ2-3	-	CASSLSGSADTQYF	TGTGCCAGCAGCTTAAGTGGGAGCGCAGATACGCAGTATTTT
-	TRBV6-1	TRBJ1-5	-	CASSESTVGNQPQHF	TGTGCCAGCAGTGAGAGCACAGTAGGCAATCAGCCCCAGCATTTT
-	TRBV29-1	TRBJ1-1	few	CSVCEVGGGGTEAFF	TGCAGCGTGTGTGAAGTTGGTGGTGGTGGGACTGAAGCTTTCTTT
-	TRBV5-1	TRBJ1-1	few	CASSLDGGMGIANTEAFF	TGCGCCAGCAGCTTGGACGGGGGTATGGGGATAGCGAACACTGAAGCTTTCTTT
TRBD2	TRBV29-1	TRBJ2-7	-	CSFSGGYPYEQYF	TGCAGCTTTAGCGGGGGTTATCCCTACGAGCAGTACTTC
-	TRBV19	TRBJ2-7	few	CASSMYPGSNSYEQYF	TGTGCCAGTAGTATGTATCCGGGCTCCAATTCCTACGAGCAGTACTTC
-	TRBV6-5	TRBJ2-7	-	CASSATAYISYEQYF	TGTGCCAGCAGTGCTACAGCTTACATATCCTACGAGCAGTACTTC
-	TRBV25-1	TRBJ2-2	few	CASSEGGSQNTGELFF	TGTGCCAGCAGTGAAGGGGGCAGTCAGAACACCGGGGAGCTGTTTTTT
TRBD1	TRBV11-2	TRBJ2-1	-	CASNPRDRANNEQFF	TGTGCCAGCAACCCGAGGGACAGGGCCAACAATGAGCAGTTCTTC
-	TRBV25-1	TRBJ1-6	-	CASSVGGLYNSPLHF	TGTGCCAGCAGTGTTGGGGGTTTGTATAATTCACCCCTCCACTTT
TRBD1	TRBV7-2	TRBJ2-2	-	CASSSDRGQNGELFF	TGTGCCAGCAGCTCTGACAGGGGGCAGAACGGGGAGCTGTTTTTT
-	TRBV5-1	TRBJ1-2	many	CASSLGQTGYGYTF	TGCGCCAGCAGCTTGGGACAGACGGGCTATGGCTACACCTTC
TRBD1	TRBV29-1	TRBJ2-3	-	CSVVRQGAPGDTQYF	TGCAGCGTTGTAAGACAGGGGGCGCCTGGGGATACGCAGTATTTT
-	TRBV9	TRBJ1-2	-	CASSVIQGSRYGYTF	TGTGCCAGCAGCGTCATACAGGGAAGTCGCTATGGCTACACCTTC
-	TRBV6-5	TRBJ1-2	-	CASRSDSYGYTF	TGTGCCAGCAGGTCAGATTCTTATGGCTACACCTTC
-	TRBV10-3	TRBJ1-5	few	CAISESSGGLPQHF	TGTGCCATCAGTGAGTCATCGGGGGGCCTGCCCCAGCATTTT
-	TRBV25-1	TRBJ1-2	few	CASGENYGYTF	TGTGCCAGCGGGGAGAACTATGGCTACACCTTC
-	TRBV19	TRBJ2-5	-	CASSNLLLQETQYF	TGTGCCAGTAGTAATTTGCTACTCCAAGAGACCCAGTACTTC
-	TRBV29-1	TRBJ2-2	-	CSVDTWGGELFF	TGCAGCGTTGATACCTGGGGCGGGGAGCTGTTTTTT
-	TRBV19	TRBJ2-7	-	CASSGKDRDEQYF	TGTGCCAGTAGTGGCAAGGACCGGGACGAGCAGTACTTC
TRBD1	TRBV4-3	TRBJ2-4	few	CASSLSQGAENIQYF	TGCGCCAGCAGCCTAAGCCAGGGGGCTGAAAACATTCAGTACTTC
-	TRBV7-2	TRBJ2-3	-	CASSPDQTTQYF	TGTGCCAGCAGCCCCGACCAAACTACGCAGTATTTT
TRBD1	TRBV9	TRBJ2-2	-	CASNQGRGQAGELFF	TGTGCCAGCAACCAGGGCAGGGGGCAGGCCGGGGAGCTGTTTTTT
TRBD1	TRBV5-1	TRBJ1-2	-	CASTADREEGYTF	TGCGCCAGCACCGCGGACAGGGAGGAAGGCTACACCTTC
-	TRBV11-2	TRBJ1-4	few	CASSLDTWATNEKLFF	TGTGCCAGCAGCTTAGATACTTGGGCAACTAATGAAAAACTGTTTTTT
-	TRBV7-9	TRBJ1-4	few	CASSLERREEKLFF	TGTGCCAGCAGCTTAGAAAGACGAGAAGAAAAACTGTTTTTT